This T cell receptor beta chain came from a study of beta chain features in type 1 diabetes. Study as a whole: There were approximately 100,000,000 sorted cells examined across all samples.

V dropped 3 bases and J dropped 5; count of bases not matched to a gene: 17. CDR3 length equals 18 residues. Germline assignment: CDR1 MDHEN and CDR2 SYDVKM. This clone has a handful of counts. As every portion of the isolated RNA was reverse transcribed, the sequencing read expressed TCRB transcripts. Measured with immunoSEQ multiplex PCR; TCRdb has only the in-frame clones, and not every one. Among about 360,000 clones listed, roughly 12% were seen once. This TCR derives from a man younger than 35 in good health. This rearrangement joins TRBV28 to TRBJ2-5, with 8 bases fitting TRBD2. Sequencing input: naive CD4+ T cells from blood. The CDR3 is CASSLARRLVAGMETQYF. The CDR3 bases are TGTGCCAGCAGTTTGGCCCGAAGGCTGGTAGCGGGGATGGAGACCCAGTACTTC.